These 2 T cell receptor beta chains were sequenced from one sample in a study of blood T cell repertoires in COVID-19. Profiling relied on immunoSEQ multiplex PCR, and the TCRdb table lists in-frame clones only, not all of them. This sample yields 200,000 to 300,000 clones, of which about 85% are seen a single time; roughly 7.9% belongs to the top ten. The specimen sequenced was peripheral blood. All receptors come from a woman over 75 with acute or convalescent COVID-19.

This clone has more than one count but fewer than ten. This sequence joins TRBV6-1 and TRBJ1-6; tentative D call: TRBD1 (6 bases). CDR3 length equals 16 residues. Germline V CDR1 and CDR2: MNHNS, SASEGT. The germline V and J ends were trimmed by 1 base and 10 bases, with 17 bases remaining between them. CDR3 in DNA: TGTGCCAGCAGTGAAGAGGCAGGGGATCTTGGATCACCCCTCCACTTT. It yields the protein CASSEEAGDLGSPLHF.

J is TRBJ1-4 and V is TRBV12-3 or TRBV12-4; TRBD1 might be the D (5 bases). The CDR3 is made up of 13 amino acids. With 8 bases removed from V and 8 bases from J, the gap between germline ends came to 15 bases. The CDR3 region has the DNA TGTGCCAGCGGGGGACTCGGTGCGGAAAAACTGTTTTTT. Translation gives CASGGLGAEKLFF.